This entry concerns a single T cell receptor (beta chain). The antigen remains undetermined. The source of the sample is a study of blood T cells in healthy people across ages. The V segment lost 0 bases and the J segment 2 bases; nucleotides outside the gene matches: 8. The CDR3 is 16 residues long. The germline CDR1 and CDR2 sequences are DFQATT and SNEGSKA (reference sequence). The use of a sample-barcoded 5' primer and a J-beta primer mix characterized a second PCR of about 7 to 12 cycles. MiXCR was run by TCRdb on the 5' RACE reads, yielding one entry per CDR3 protein. The sample lists about 1.5 million distinct CDR3 sequences; approximately 42% were seen once. All donors came from Russia, were Caucasian and healthy, and spanned ages about 6 to 90. Study findings and constraints: Among long-lived donors, naive CD4+ cells were more numerous and diversity higher than in aged donors.

The chain combines TRBV20-1 with TRBJ2-3; 7 bases agree with TRBD1. The sequence derives from a woman between 18 and 29 years old in good health. The specimen sequenced was blood. The CDR3 DNA is TGCAGTGCTAGAGATCTGACAGGGATTGTCACAGATACGCAGTATTTT. It encodes CSARDLTGIVTDTQYF.